The 6 T cell receptor beta chains below were found in one sample sequenced in a study of vaccination and CD4 T cells after COVID-19. No cognate antigen is known for these TCRs. The assay that was used to sequence DNA from cultured CD4+ T cells was the Oncomine TCR Beta short-read assay. In TCRdb, the PCR reads were re-called with MiXCR into one record per CDR3 protein. The profile shows about 3,800 distinct CDR3 sequences, about 15% of them singletons. The treatment was: roughly nine-day PBMC culture with coronavirus spike peptide pools or control peptides (ViraFEST assay). Sequencing used CD4+ T cells from blood, cultured in vitro. The receptors shown here come from a human donor who had recovered from COVID-19.

In its sample, this clonotype ranks as medium-sized. The chain is built from TRBV18 and TRBJ2-7; D might be TRBD1 (6 bases). Germline V gives CDR1 KGHSH, CDR2 LQKENI. Deletions cut 3 bases from V and 0 bases from J, with 12 bases between. This CDR3 has 15 residues. CDR3 residues: CASSPVLDSSYEQYF. Here the CDR3 DNA reads TGTGCCAGCTCACCGGTTTTGGACAGCTCCTACGAGCAGTACTTC. Full variable domain (missing parts from reference TRBV18 and TRBJ2-7): NAGVMQNPRHLVRRRGQEARLRCSPMKGHSHVYWYRQLPEEGLKFMVYLQKENIIDESGMPKERFSAEFPKEGPSILRIQQVVRGDSAAYFCASSPVLDSSYEQYFGPGTRLTVT.

A few counts support this clonotype. The rearrangement uses TRBV7-3 and TRBJ1-6; the D gene is possibly TRBD1 (6 bases). Germline V gene data show CDR1 as SGHTA and CDR2 as FQGTGA. The CDR3 extends over 14 amino acids. V was clipped by 4 bases and J by 9 bases, with 13 bases between them. The CDR3 bases are TGTGCCAGCAGCTCTAGGGGGGCTGGTTCACCCCTCCACTTT. It yields the protein CASSSRGAGSPLHF.

The genes are TRBV10-3 and TRBJ2-1; 8 bases map to TRBD2. This CDR3 is built from 16 residues. The ends lost 5 bases at V and 5 bases at J; junction bases unmatched: 11. The germline CDR1 and CDR2 sequences are ENHRY and SYGVKD. This chain's CDR3 is CAISLFGAGGDNEQFF. The CDR3 bases are TGTGCCATCAGTCTCTTCGGCGCGGGGGGTGACAATGAGCAGTTCTTC.

By its share, this clonotype is medium-sized. This CDR3 reads CASSLVPLSSGGEETQYF. DNA for the CDR3: TGCGCCAGCAGCTTGGTCCCGCTGTCTAGCGGGGGGGAAGAGACCCAGTACTTC. The rearrangement uses TRBV5-1 and TRBJ2-5; 12 bases agree with TRBD2. CDR1 is SGHRS and CDR2 is YFSETQ in the germline V gene. This CDR3 contains 18 residues. Unmatched junction bases numbered 9, after V lost 0 bases and J lost 3 bases.

This rearrangement joins TRBV9 to TRBJ1-4; 8 positions agree with TRBD1. CDR3 length: 14 amino acids. Germline V gene sequence: CDR1 SGDLS, CDR2 YYNGEE. The J segment lost 6 bases and the V segment lost 4 bases, leaving 5 bases of the junction unmatched. The CDR3 DNA sequence: TGTGCCAGCAGCATGGACAGGGCTCATGAAAAACTGTTTTTT. Protein product: CASSMDRAHEKLFF.

By proportion, this clonotype is large. The chain uses TRBV7-8 and TRBJ2-3, with D hard to call. CDR1 and CDR2 from the germline V gene are SGHVS and FQNEAQ. Trimming left V 5 bases short and J 5 bases short, with 8 bases between. The CDR3 loop spans 12 amino acids. The CDR3, as DNA: TGTGCCAGCAGCCCAATGGGAGATACGCAGTATTTT. Protein: CASSPMGDTQYF.